This T cell receptor beta chain was obtained from a study of T-cell memory formation after mild COVID-19. In the study overall: TCR clusters largely stayed donor specific.

From the 5' RACE reads, TCRdb called clonotypes with MiXCR, one entry per CDR3 protein. Among 190,000 or so distinct CDR3 sequences, about 20% were seen once, and the ten largest hold 23%. This CDR3 comprises 18 residues. The V and J ends lost 4 bases and 2 bases, in that order; junction bases with no gene match: 14. This clonotype was picked up a small number of times. The V and J genes are TRBV12-3 or TRBV12-4 and TRBJ2-7; 10 bases map to TRBD1. This TCR was sampled from an adult woman who had mild COVID-19 (a few samples of this study predate the infection). Cell type and time point are not known. Material for sequencing was PBMCs or a T cell subset sorted from them (not recorded which). The CDR3 sequence is CASSWAPGTGASTYEQYF. For the CDR3, the DNA is TGTGCCAGCAGTTGGGCCCCCGGGACAGGGGCAAGTACCTACGAGCAGTACTTC.